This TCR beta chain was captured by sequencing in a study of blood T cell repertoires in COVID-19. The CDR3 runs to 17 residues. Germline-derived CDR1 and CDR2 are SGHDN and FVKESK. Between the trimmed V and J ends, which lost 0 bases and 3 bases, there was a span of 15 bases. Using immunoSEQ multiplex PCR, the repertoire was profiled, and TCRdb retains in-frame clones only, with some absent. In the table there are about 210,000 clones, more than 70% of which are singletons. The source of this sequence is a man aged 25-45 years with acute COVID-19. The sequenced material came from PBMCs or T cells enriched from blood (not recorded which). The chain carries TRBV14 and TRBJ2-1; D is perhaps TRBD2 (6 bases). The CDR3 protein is CASSQDFGTRIYNEQFF. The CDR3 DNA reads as TGTGCCAGCAGCCAAGATTTCGGGACTCGAATCTACAATGAGCAGTTCTTC.